The clone carrying this T cell receptor (beta chain) was observed many times. What it recognizes is unknown. This sample is drawn from a study of identical twins. Study-level findings and limits: These conclusions were based on statistical analysis (cross-sectional, not following the same donors).

TCRdb re-called the 5' RACE reads through MiXCR, storing one row per CDR3 protein. The sample carries hundreds of thousands of distinct CDR3 sequences, 21% recorded once. Germline loops: CDR1 SNHLY, CDR2 FYNNEI. This CDR3 comprises 13 residues. With 2 bases removed from V and 4 bases from J, the gap between germline ends came to 8 bases. These data also formed part of another study, on T cells expressing NK-cell markers. That work contributes: With respect to HCMV, seven of the eight sequenced donors were seropositive, and one was seronegative. No clear determination of HCMV specificity was made for expanded NKG2C+ T cell clones.

The sequencing input was PBMCs. This clonotype was sampled from a woman under 30 in good health. The genes are TRBV2 and TRBJ1-2, with D unresolved. Here the CDR3 reads CASSEPDSYGYTF. The CDR3 nucleotides read TGTGCCAGCAGTGAACCGGATAGCTATGGCTACACCTTC.